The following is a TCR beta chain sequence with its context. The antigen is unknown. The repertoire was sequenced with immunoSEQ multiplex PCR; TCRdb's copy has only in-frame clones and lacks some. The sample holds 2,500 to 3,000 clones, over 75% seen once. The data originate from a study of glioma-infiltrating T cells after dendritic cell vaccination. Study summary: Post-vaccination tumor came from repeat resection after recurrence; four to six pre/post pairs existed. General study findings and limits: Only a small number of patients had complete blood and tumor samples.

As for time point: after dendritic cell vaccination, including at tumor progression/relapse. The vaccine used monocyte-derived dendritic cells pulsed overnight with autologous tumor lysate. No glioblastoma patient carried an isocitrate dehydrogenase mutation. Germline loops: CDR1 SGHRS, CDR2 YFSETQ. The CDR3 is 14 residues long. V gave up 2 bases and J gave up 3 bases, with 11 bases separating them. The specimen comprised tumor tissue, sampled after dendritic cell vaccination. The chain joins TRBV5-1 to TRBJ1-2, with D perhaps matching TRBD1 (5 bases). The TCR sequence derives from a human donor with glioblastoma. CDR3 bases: TGCGCCAGCAGCTTAGGAAGGGGTGACTATGGCTACACCTTC. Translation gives CASSLGRGDYGYTF.